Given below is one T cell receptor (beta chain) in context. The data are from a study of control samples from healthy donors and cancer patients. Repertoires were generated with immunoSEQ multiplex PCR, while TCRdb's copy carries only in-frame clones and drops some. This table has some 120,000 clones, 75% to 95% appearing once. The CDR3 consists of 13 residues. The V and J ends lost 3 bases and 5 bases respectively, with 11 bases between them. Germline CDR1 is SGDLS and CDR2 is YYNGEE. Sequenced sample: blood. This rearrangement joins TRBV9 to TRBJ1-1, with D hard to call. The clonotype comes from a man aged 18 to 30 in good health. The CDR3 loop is CASSAGGRTEAFF. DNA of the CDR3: TGTGCCAGCAGCGCAGGAGGACGTACTGAAGCTTTCTTT.